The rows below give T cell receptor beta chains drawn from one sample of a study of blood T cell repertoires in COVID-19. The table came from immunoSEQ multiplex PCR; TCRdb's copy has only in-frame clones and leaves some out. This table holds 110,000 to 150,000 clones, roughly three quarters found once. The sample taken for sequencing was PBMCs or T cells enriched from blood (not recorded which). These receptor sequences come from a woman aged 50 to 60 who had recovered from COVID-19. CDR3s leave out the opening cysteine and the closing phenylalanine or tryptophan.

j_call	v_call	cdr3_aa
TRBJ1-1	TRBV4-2	ASSQDRDRSMNTEAF
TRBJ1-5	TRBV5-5	ASSVWGDQPQH
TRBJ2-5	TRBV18	ASSPLGAPSQETQY
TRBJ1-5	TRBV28	ASSGGGSNQPQH
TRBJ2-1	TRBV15	ATSRGAGGRWVNEQF
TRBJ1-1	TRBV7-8	ASSLGWTGTRQNTEAF
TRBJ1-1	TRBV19	ASSFRLKASRDTEAF
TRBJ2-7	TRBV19	ASSSSHRGTTYEQY
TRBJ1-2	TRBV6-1	ASSGDRGEVHYGYT
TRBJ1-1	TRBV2	ASSEATGGQGEAF
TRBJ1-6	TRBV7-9	ASSFEGEPLH
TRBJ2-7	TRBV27	ASRPTGGPYEQY
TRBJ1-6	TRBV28	ASSTGQGDSPLH
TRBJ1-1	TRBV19	ASSPTHRGNTEAF
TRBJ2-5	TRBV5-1	ASSETGRETQY
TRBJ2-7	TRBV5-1	ASSLASMRDEQY
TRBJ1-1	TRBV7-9	ASSLANSGGTEAF
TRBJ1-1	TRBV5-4	ASSFGGDGNTEAF
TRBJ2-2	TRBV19	ASSITAPEVGELF
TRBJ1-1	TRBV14	ASSQVARWNTEAF
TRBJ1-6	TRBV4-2	ASSQEDRFNSPLH
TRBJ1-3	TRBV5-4	ASSYSWTGLSGNTIY
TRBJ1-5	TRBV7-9	ASSSGQGGQPQH
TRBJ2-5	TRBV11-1	ASCPGVKETQY